The 7 T cell receptor beta chains below come from one sample, sequenced in a study of T-cell memory formation after mild COVID-19. TCRdb reanalysed the 5' RACE reads using MiXCR and keeps one entry per CDR3 protein. Among approximately 500,000 distinct CDR3 sequences listed, around 25% were seen once. The sample taken for sequencing was PBMCs or a T cell subset sorted from them (not recorded which). All receptors come from an adult woman who had mild COVID-19 (a few samples of this study predate the infection). Cell type and time point are not known.

This sequence joins TRBV10-3 and TRBJ1-4, with a possible D match to TRBD1 (6 bases). Trimming pared 4 bases from V and 2 bases from J, leaving 8 bases between. CDR3 length: 14 amino acids. Germline values: CDR1 ENHRY, CDR2 SYGVKD. The CDR3 protein is CAISGTATNEKLFF. Here the CDR3 DNA reads TGTGCCATCAGTGGGACAGCGACTAATGAAAAACTGTTTTTT.

V usage is TRBV27 and J usage is TRBJ1-1; D gene uncertain. CDR3 size: 10 residues. V was trimmed by 8 bases and J by 8 bases, leaving 9 bases between them. Germline V lookup: CDR1 MNHEY, CDR2 SMNVEV (reference sequence). This CDR3 reads CASGSPEAFF. Here the CDR3 DNA reads TGTGCCAGCGGGTCACCAGAAGCTTTCTTT.

This clonotype was counted only a few times. The chain combines TRBV20-1 with TRBJ2-3, with 8 bases that match TRBD2. Trimming took 6 bases from V and 5 from J; bases not matched to a gene: 7. Looked up from germline, CDR1 is DFQATT and CDR2 is SNEGSKA (reference sequence). The CDR3 has 13 amino acids. The CDR3 DNA sequence: TGCAGTGCGCCGGGACTAGTGGTAGATACGCAGTATTTT. As protein: CSAPGLVVDTQYF.

V usage is TRBV20-1 and J usage is TRBJ2-1; 8 bases are shared with TRBD2. Trimming removed 3 bases from V and 1 base from J; junction bases left unmatched: 14. Germline CDR1 and CDR2: DFQATT and SNEGSKA (reference sequence). This CDR3 has 18 amino acids. CDR3 nucleotides: TGCAGTGCTAGCCTGTGGCGGGGGGCTTCACATTCCTACAATGAGCAGTTCTTC. Encoded protein: CSASLWRGASHSYNEQFF.

CDR3 DNA: TGTGCCATCAGCCTGACAGCAACTAGCTCCTACAATGAGCAGTTCTTC. It specifies CAISLTATSSYNEQFF. V usage is TRBV10-3 and J usage is TRBJ2-1; D tentatively fits TRBD1 or TRBD2 (5 bases each). Germline assignment: CDR1 ENHRY and CDR2 SYGVKD. The CDR3 runs to 16 residues. V was trimmed by 6 bases and J by 0 bases, leaving 15 bases between them.

This clonotype was recorded at least ten times. The chain is built from TRBV12-3 or TRBV12-4 and TRBJ2-7; tentatively, D is TRBD2 (5 bases). This CDR3 comprises 12 residues. V was trimmed by 3 bases and J by 9 bases, leaving 12 bases between them. This CDR3 reads CASSFRPAGQYF. The CDR3 DNA is TGTGCCAGCAGTTTCAGGCCGGCGGGGCAGTACTTC.

There are a few counts of this clonotype. J is TRBJ2-3 and V is TRBV7-2; 8 bases line up with TRBD2. CDR1 is SGHTA, CDR2 FQGNSA, per germline. This CDR3 region has 18 residues. J lost 0 bases, V lost 5 bases, and 13 bases had no gene match. In nucleotides, the CDR3 is TGTGCCAGCAGCGTAGATCCGCTTGCGGGGGGAAGCACAGATACGCAGTATTTT. It yields the protein CASSVDPLAGGSTDTQYF. The variable domain in full, with the rest retrieved from reference TRBV7-2 and TRBJ2-3, is GAGVSQSPSNKVTEKGKDVELRCDPISGHTALYWYRQSLGQGLEFLIYFQGNSAPDKSGLPSDRFSAERTGGSVSTLTIQRTQQEDSAVYLCASSVDPLAGGSTDTQYFGPGTRLTVL.